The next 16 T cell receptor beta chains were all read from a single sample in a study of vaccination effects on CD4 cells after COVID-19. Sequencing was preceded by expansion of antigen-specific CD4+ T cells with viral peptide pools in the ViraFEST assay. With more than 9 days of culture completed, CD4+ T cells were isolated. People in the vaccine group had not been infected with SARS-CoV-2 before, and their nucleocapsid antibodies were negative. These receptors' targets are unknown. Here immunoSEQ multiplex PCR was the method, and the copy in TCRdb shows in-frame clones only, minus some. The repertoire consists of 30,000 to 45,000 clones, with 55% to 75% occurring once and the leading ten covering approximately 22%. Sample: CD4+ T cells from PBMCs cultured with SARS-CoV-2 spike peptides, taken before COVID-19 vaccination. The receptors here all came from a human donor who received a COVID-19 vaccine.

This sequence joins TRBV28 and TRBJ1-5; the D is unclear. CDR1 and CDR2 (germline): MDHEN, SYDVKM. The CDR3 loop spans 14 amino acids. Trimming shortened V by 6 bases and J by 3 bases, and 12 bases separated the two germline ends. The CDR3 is CASRRPGNNQPQHF. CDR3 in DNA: TGTGCCAGCAGACGCCCGGGGAACAATCAGCCCCAGCATTTT.

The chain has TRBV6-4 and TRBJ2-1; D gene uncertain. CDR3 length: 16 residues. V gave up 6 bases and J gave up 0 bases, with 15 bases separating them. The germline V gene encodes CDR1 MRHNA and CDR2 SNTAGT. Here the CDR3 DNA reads TGTGCCAGCAGCCCCCGAAAGGTGAGCTCCTACAATGAGCAGTTCTTC. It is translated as CASSPRKVSSYNEQFF.

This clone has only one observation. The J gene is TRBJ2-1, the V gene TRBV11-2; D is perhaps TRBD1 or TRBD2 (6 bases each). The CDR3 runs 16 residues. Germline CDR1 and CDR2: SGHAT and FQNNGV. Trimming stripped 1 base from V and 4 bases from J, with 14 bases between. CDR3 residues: CASSLVGGWEYNEQFF. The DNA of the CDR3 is TGTGCCAGCAGCTTAGTAGGGGGGTGGGAATACAATGAGCAGTTCTTC.

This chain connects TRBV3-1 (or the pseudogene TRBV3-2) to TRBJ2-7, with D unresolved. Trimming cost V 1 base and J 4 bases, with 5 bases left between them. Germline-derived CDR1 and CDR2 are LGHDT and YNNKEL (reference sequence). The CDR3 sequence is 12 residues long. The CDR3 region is CASSQGWYEQYF. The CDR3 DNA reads TGTGCCAGCAGCCAAGGGTGGTACGAGCAGTACTTC.

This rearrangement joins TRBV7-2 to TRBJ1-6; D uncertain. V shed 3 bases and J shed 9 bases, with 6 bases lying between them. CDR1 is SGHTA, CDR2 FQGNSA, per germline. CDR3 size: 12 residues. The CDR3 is CASSFLLSPLHF. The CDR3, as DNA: TGTGCCAGCAGCTTTTTACTTTCACCCCTCCACTTT.

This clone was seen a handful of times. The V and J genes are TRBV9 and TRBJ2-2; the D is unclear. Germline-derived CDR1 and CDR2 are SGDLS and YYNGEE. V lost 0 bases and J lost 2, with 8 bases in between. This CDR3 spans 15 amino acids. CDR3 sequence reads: CASSVGSVNTGELFF. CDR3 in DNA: TGTGCCAGCAGCGTAGGGTCCGTTAACACCGGGGAGCTGTTTTTT.

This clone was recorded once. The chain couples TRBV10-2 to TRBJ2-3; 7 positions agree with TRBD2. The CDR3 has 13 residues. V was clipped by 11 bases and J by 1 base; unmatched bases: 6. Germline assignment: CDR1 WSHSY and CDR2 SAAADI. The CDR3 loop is CAARGDGTDTQYF. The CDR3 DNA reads TGCGCCGCCCGGGGGGACGGCACAGATACGCAGTATTTT.

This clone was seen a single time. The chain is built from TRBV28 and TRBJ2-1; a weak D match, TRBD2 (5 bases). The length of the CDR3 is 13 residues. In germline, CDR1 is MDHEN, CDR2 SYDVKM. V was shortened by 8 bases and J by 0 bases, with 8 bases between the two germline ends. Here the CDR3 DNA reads TGTGCCAGCCTAGGGAGCTCCTACAATGAGCAGTTCTTC. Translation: CASLGSSYNEQFF. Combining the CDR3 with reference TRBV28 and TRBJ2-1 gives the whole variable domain DVKVTQSSRYLVKRTGEKVFLECVQDMDHENMFWYRQDPGLGLRLIYFSYDVKMKEKGDIPEGYSVSREKKERFSLILESASTNQTSMYLCASLGSSYNEQFFGPGTRLTVL.

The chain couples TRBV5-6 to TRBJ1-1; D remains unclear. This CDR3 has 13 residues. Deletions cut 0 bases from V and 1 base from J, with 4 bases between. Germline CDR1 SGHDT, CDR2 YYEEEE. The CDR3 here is CASSLGTNTEAFF. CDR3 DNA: TGTGCCAGCAGCTTGGGGACGAACACTGAAGCTTTCTTT.

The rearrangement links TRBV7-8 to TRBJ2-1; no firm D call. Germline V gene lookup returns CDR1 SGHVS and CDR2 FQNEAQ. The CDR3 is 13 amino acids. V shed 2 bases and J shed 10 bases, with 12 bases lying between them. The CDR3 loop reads CASSLYRLGEQFF. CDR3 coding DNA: TGTGCCAGCAGCTTATACCGGTTGGGGGAGCAGTTCTTC. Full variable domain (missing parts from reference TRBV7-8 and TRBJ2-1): GAGVSQSPRYKVAKRGQDVALRCDPISGHVSLFWYQQALGQGPEFLTYFQNEAQLDKSGLPSDRFFAERPEGSVSTLKIQRTQQEDSAVYLCASSLYRLGEQFFGPGTRLTVL.

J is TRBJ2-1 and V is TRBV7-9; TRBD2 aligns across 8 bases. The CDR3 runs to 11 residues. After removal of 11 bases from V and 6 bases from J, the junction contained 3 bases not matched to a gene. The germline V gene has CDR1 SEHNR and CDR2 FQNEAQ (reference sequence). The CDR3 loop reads CAGGTSNEQFF. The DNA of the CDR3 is TGTGCCGGCGGGACTAGCAATGAGCAGTTCTTC.

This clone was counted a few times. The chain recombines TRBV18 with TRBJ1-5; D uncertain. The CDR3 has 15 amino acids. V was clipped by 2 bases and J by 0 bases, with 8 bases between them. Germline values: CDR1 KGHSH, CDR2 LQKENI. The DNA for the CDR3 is TGTGCCAGCTCACCAGCGGGGTTTAGCAATCAGCCCCAGCATTTT. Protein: CASSPAGFSNQPQHF.

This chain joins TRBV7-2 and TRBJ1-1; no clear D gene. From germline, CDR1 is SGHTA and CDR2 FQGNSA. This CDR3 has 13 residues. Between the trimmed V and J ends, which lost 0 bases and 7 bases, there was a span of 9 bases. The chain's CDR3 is CASSLALGSEAFF. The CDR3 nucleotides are TGTGCCAGCAGCTTAGCGCTGGGGAGTGAAGCTTTCTTT.

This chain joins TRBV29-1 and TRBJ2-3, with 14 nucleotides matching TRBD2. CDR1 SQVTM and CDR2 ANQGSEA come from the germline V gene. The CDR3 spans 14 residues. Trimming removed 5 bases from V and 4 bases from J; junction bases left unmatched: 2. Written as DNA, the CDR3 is TGCAGCGTTTCGGGACTAGCGGGAGCAGATACGCAGTATTTT. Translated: CSVSGLAGADTQYF.

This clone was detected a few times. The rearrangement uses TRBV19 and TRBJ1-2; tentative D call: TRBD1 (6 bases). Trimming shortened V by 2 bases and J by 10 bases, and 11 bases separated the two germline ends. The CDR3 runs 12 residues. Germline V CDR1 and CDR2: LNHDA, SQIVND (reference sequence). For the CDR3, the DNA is TGTGCCAGTAGTATACTAACAGGGCACTACACCTTC. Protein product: CASSILTGHYTF.

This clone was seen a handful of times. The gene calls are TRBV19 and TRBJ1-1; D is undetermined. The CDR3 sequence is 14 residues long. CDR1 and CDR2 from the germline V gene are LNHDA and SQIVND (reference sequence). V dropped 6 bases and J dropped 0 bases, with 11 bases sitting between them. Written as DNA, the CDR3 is TGTGCCAGTAGACTCCTCCCTATGAACACTGAAGCTTTCTTT. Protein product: CASRLLPMNTEAFF. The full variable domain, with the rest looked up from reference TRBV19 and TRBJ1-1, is DGGITQSPKYLFRKEGQNVTLSCEQNLNHDAMYWYRQDPGQGLRLIYYSQIVNDFQKGDIAEGYSVSREKKESFPLTVTSAQKNPTAFYLCASRLLPMNTEAFFGQGTRLTVV.